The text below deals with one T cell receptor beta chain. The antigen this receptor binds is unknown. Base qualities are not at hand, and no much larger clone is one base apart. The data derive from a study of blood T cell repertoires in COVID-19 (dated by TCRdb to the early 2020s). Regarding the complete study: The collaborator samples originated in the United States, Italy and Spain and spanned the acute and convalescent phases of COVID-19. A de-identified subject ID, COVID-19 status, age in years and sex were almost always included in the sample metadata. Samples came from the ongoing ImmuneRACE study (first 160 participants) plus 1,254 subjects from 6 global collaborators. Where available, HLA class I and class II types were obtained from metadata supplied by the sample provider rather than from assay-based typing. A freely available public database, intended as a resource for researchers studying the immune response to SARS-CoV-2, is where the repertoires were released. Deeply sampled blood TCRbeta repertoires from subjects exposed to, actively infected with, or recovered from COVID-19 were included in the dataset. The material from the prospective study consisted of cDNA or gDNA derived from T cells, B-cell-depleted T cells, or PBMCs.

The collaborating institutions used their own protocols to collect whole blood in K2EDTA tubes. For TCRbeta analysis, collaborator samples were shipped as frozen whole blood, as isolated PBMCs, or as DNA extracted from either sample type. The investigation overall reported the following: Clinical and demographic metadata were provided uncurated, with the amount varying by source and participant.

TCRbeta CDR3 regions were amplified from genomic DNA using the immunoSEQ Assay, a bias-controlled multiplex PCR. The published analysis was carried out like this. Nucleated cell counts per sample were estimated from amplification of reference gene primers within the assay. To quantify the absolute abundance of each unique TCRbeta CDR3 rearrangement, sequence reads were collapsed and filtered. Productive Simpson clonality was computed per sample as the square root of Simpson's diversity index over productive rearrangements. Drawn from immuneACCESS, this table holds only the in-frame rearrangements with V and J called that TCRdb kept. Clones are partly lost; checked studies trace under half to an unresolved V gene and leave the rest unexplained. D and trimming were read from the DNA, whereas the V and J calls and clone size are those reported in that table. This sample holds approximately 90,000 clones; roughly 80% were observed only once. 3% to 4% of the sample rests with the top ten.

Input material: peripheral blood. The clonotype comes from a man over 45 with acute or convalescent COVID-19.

CDR3 loop: CASSSGQGGYEQYF. The sequenced DNA is TGTGCCAGCAGCTCTGGACAGGGTGGATACGAGCAGTACTTC. Here the chain combines TRBV13 and TRBJ2-7; the junction holds 8 bases that match TRBD1. The germline V gene (reference sequence) specifies PRHDT as CDR1 and FYEKMQ as CDR2. The CDR3 numbers 14 residues from cysteine through phenylalanine. The sequence is cut down to CDR3 DNA, 42 bases in frame from base 1. V is pruned by 4 bases and J by 4 bases, leaving 6 bases of the junction without a gene match.